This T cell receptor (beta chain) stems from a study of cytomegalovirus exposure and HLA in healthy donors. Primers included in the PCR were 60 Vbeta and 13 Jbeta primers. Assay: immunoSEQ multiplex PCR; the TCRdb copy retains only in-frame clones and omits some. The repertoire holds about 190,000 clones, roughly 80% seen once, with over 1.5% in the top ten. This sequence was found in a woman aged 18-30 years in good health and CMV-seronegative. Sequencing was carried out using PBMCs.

CDR3 region: CASSRGVDTQYF. The CDR3 DNA is TGTGCCAGCAGCCGGGGTGTCGATACGCAGTATTTT. V gene TRBV6-1 combines with J gene TRBJ2-3; TRBD2 is a possible D gene (5 bases). CDR3 length equals 12 residues. The germline gives CDR1 MNHNS, CDR2 SASEGT. Trimming shortened V by 6 bases and J by 6 bases, and 10 bases separated the two germline ends.